This T cell receptor beta chain comes out of a study of OX40 agonist ivuxolimab in advanced cancers. Turning to the study itself: Each dose-escalation patient presented with hepatocellular carcinoma, melanoma, renal cell or head and neck cancer.

General observations from the study: Also showing low normalized T-cell clonal expansion were some of the nonresponders. CD4+ and CD8+ blood T cells expanded clonally by week 6 at 0.1 to 3.0 mg/kg.

Generated by immunoSEQ multiplex PCR, the TCRdb table keeps only in-frame clones and is missing some. The table lists around 80,000 clones, more than 70% of them singletons, with 0.15% to 0.2% in the top ten. The germline V gene encodes CDR1 MNHNS and CDR2 SASEGT. This CDR3 has 17 residues. V was clipped by 4 bases and J by 5 bases, with 20 bases between them. Autoimmune disease history or systemic immunosuppression excluded patients. This clone has a single count. The antigen remains undetermined. The rearrangement uses TRBV6-1 and TRBJ2-2; D might be TRBD1 (6 bases). Source: CD4+ or CD8+ T cells sorted from blood, taken in a trial of the OX40 agonist ivuxolimab. This TCR was recovered from an adult with an advanced solid tumor such as melanoma, head and neck, liver or kidney cancer. CDR3 sequence reads: CASSGVFGGLGTGELFF. CDR3 coding DNA: TGTGCCAGCAGTGGAGTTTTTGGGGGCCTAGGTACCGGGGAGCTGTTTTTT.